This note documents a single TCR beta chain sequence. Antigen unknown. Sequencing used immunoSEQ multiplex PCR; TCRdb keeps in-frame clones, though not all of them. Of more than 75,000 clones detected, around 93% appear once; the ten largest clones hold around 2%. The CDR3 has 13 amino acids. The V gene end was trimmed by 6 bases and the J gene end by 5 bases; junction bases not matched to a gene: 1. The germline V gene encodes CDR1 ENHRY and CDR2 SYGVKD. The data belong to a study of PD-1 blockade in classical Hodgkin lymphoma. In the study overall: Patients had nivolumab dosed at 3 mg/kg, delivered intravenously every 2 weeks.

Time point reported: cycle 4 day 1 (C4D1), after more than five weeks of nivolumab. Every patient had relapsed following autologous stem cell transplantation, and cohorts differed in brentuximab vedotin exposure. Findings and limits, study-wide: The diversity seen at baseline in complete responders resembled that of newly diagnosed patients.

The sample in question was peripheral blood mononuclear cells (PBMCs), obtained before the fourth cycle of nivolumab. The chain joins TRBV10-3 to TRBJ1-6; 7 positions match TRBD1. The source of this sequence is a human donor with classical Hodgkin lymphoma. In DNA form, the CDR3 reads TGTGCCATCAGGGGGACAGATAATTCACCCCTCCACTTT. Translated, it gives CAIRGTDNSPLHF.